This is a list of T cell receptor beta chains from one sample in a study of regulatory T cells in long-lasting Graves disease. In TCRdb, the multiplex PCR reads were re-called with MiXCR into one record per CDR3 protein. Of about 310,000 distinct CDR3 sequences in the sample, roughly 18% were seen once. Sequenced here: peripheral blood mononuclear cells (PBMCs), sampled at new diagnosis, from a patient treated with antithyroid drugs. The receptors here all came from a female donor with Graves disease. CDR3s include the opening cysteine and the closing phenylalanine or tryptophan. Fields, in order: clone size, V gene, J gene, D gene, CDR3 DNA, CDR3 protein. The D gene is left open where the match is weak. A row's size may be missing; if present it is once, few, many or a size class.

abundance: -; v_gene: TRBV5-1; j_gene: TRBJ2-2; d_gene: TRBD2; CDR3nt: TGCGCCAGCAGCTTCTATCGGACTAGCGGGAAAGGCGGGGAGCTGTTTTTT; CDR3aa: CASSFYRTSGKGGELFF
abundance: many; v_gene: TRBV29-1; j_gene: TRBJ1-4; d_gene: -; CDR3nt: TGCAGCGTTGAAGCGGGTGGTCGGGAAAATAATGAAAAACTGTTTTTT; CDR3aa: CSVEAGGRENNEKLFF
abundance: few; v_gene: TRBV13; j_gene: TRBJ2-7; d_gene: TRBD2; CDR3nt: TGTGCCAGCAGCTTAGGATCGGGACTAGTGAGGTACGAGCAGTACTTC; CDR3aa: CASSLGSGLVRYEQYF
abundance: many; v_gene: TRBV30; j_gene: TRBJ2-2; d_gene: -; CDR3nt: TGTGCCTGGACTCCTGCTGGGGAGCTGTTTTTT; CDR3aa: CAWTPAGELFF
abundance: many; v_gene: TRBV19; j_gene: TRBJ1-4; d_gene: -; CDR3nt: TGTGCCAGTAGTAAAGGACGGATTTCAAATGAAAAACTGTTTTTT; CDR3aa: CASSKGRISNEKLFF
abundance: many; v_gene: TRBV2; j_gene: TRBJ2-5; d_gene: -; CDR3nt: TGTGCCAGCAGAGAGCAGGCCCCCCAGTACTTC; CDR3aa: CASREQAPQYF
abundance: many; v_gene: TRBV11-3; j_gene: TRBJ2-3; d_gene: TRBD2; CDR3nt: TGTGCCAGCAGCTGGGGCCTAGCGGAACCCACAGATACGCAGTATTTT; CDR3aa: CASSWGLAEPTDTQYF
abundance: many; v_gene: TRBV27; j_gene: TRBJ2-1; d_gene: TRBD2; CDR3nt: TGTGCCAGCAGTTTAGATCGCGGGAGGGGCAATGAGCAGTTCTTC; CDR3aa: CASSLDRGRGNEQFF
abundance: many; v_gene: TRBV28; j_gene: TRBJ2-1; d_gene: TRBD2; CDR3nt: TGTGCCAGCAGTCGACTAGCGGGAGGGGGGAATGAGCAGTTCTTC; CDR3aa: CASSRLAGGGNEQFF
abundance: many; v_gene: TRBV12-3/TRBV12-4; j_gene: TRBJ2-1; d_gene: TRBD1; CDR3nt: TGTGCCAGCAGTTTCCCAGGGGGTGGCTACAATGAGCAGTTCTTC; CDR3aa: CASSFPGGGYNEQFF
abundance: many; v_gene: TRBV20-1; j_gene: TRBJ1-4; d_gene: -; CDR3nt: TGCAGTGCTAGGGACGTACGCCAGTCAACTAATGAAAAACTGTTTTTT; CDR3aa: CSARDVRQSTNEKLFF
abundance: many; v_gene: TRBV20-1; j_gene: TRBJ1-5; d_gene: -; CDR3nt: TGCAGTGCTAGTGTTATCGGGGGGGTACGCAATCAGCCCCAGCATTTT; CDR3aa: CSASVIGGVRNQPQHF
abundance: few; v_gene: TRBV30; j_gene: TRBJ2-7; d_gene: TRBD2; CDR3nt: TGTGCCTGGAGTGCTAGCGGGACTGACGAGCAGTACTTC; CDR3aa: CAWSASGTDEQYF
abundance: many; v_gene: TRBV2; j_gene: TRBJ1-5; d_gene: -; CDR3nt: TGTGCCAGCAGTGACCCGACAGGTCGAGGCAATCAGCCCCAGCATTTT; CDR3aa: CASSDPTGRGNQPQHF
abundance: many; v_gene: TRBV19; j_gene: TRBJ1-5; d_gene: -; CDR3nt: TGTGCCAGTAGTATCCCCACGATTAATCAGCCCCAGCATTTT; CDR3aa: CASSIPTINQPQHF
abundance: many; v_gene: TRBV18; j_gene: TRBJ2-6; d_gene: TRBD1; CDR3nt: TGTGCCAGCTCGCAGGGGGCGGGGGCCAACGTCCTGACTTTC; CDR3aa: CASSQGAGANVLTF
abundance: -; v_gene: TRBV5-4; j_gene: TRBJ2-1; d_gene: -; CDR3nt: TGTGCCAGCAGCTCAGCGGGACAGGTTGTAAATGAGCAGTTCTTC; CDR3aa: CASSSAGQVVNEQFF
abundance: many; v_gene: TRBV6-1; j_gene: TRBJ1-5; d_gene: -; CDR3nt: TGTGCCAGCAGCGGAGGGACGCGGGGGGCGAATCAGCCCCAGCATTTT; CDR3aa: CASSGGTRGANQPQHF
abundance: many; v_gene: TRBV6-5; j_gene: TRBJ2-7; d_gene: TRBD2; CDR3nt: TGTGCCAGCAGTTACTCGAGCGGGAGCGTCTCCTACGAGCAGTACTTC; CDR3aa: CASSYSSGSVSYEQYF
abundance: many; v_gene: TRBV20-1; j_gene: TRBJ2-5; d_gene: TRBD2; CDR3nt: TGCAGTGCTAGATTATCCGGGACTAGCGGGATGGGTGAGACCCAGTACTTC; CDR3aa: CSARLSGTSGMGETQYF
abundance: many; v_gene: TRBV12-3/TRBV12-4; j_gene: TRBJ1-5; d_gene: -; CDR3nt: TGTGCCAGCAGTTTAAGGGCAGTTAGCAATCAACCCCAGCATTTT; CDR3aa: CASSLRAVSNQPQHF
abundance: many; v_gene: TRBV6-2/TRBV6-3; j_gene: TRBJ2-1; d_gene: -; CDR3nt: TGTGCCAGCAGTGAGAGACTAGAAGTCAATGAGCAGTTCTTC; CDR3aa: CASSERLEVNEQFF
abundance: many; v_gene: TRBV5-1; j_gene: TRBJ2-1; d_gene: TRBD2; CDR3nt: TGTGCCAGCAGATTAGCGGGAGAGCAGTTCTTC; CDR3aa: CASRLAGEQFF
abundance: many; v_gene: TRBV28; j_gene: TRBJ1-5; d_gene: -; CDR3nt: TGTGCCAGCAGTTTGGGCAGGGCGACTCAGCCCCAGCATTTT; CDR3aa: CASSLGRATQPQHF
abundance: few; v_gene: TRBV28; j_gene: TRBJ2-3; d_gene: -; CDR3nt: TGTGCCAGCAGTTCACAGGGTTGGACAGATACGCAGTATTTT; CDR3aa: CASSSQGWTDTQYF
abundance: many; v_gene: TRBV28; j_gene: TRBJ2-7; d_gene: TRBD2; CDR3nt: TGTGCCAGCAGACTGGAACTAGCGGGAGGATACGAGCAGTACTTC; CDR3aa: CASRLELAGGYEQYF
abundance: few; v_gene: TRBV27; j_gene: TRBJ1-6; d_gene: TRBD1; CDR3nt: TGTGCCAGCAGCATGGACAGGGGGCTGTATAATTCACCCCTCCACTTT; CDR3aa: CASSMDRGLYNSPLHF
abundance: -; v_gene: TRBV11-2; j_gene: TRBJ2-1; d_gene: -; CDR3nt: TGTGCCAGCAGCTTCAGGACTCACGGTTATGAGCAGTTCTTC; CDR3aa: CASSFRTHGYEQFF
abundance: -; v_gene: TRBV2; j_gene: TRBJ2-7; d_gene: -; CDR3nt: TGTGCCAGCATCGGCGGGACAGAGGATTACGAGCAGTACTTC; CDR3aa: CASIGGTEDYEQYF
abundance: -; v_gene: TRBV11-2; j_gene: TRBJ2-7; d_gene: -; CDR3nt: TGTGCCAGCAGCTCCCCCGGACAGAGCTCCTACGAGCAGTACTTC; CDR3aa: CASSSPGQSSYEQYF
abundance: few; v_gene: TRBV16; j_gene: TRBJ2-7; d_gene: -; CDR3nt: TGTGCCAGCGGAACCGGGTCGAGGAGAGAGCAGTACTTC; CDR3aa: CASGTGSRREQYF
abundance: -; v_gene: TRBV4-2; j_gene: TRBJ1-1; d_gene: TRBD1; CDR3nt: TGTGCCAGCAGCCAGTCCGGGACAGGGGGCGCGAGGGGGAACACTGAAGCTTTCTTT; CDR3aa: CASSQSGTGGARGNTEAFF
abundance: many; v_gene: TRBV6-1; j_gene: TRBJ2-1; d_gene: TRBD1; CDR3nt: TGTGCCAGCAGTGACCTCCGAGGGGACAGCTACAATGAGCAGTTCTTC; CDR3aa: CASSDLRGDSYNEQFF